One sample yielded the 23 T cell receptor beta chains listed below, sequenced in a study of blood T cell repertoires in COVID-19. Only in-frame clones appear in the TCRdb table, and some are missing; sequencing was by immunoSEQ multiplex PCR. This table has about 160,000 clones, roughly nine tenths appearing once. The sequenced sample was peripheral blood. Every receptor here comes from a man between 18 and 29 years old with COVID-19, enrolled during active disease.

The chain couples TRBV7-6 to TRBJ2-3, with D tentatively TRBD1 (5 bases). The CDR3 sequence is 16 residues long. V was clipped by 1 base and J by 2 bases, with 13 bases between them. Germline loops: CDR1 SGHVS, CDR2 FNYEAQ. The CDR3 loop reads CASSLVTGPPTDTQYF. In DNA form, the CDR3 reads TGTGCCAGCAGCTTAGTCACAGGCCCTCCCACAGATACGCAGTATTTT.

This clone was observed once. The chain employs TRBV5-1 and TRBJ2-5, with 11 bases lining up with TRBD2. The CDR3 has 15 residues. The V segment lost 4 bases and the J segment 3 bases; nucleotides outside the gene matches: 5. Germline CDR1 and CDR2: SGHRS and YFSETQ. For the CDR3, the DNA is TGCGCCAGCAGCCAAGGGACTAGCGGAGAAGAGACCCAGTACTTC. It is translated as CASSQGTSGEETQYF.

The chain recombines TRBV6-2 or TRBV6-3 with TRBJ2-5, with 10 bases that match TRBD1. Germline V gene lookup returns CDR1 MNHEY and CDR2 SVGEGT. The CDR3 is made up of 14 amino acids. V was pared by 5 bases and J by 5 bases, with 5 bases of the junction left unmatched. CDR3 nucleotide sequence: TGTGCCAGCAGTCGACAGGGGGCGTGGGAGACCCAGTACTTC. Protein product: CASSRQGAWETQYF.

The V and J genes are TRBV19 and TRBJ2-7; 8 positions agree with TRBD1. Germline V gives CDR1 LNHDA, CDR2 SQIVND (reference sequence). V trimming: 4 bases; J trimming: 3 bases; junction bases outside the gene matches: 2. CDR3 length: 13 amino acids. This CDR3 is CASSTGQGYEQYF. DNA for the CDR3: TGTGCCAGTAGTACCGGACAGGGCTACGAGCAGTACTTC.

The rearrangement joins TRBV5-1 to TRBJ1-4; tentatively, D is TRBD1 (5 bases). The CDR3 length is 14 residues. The germline gives CDR1 SGHRS, CDR2 YFSETQ. V shed 0 bases and J shed 6 bases, with 9 bases lying between them. DNA for the CDR3: TGCGCCAGCAGCTTGGTAGGGGAGGATGAAAAACTGTTTTTT. This codes for CASSLVGEDEKLFF.

This chain uses TRBV19 with TRBJ2-1; D gene uncertain. The CDR3 sequence is 14 residues long. Germline CDR1 is LNHDA and CDR2 is SQIVND (reference sequence). With 8 bases removed from V and 0 bases from J, the gap between germline ends came to 11 bases. The CDR3, as DNA: TGTGCCAGTTGTTCACAGAGCTCCTACAATGAGCAGTTCTTC. It specifies CASCSQSSYNEQFF.

CDR3 nucleotide sequence: TGTGCCAGCAGCTTAAGAGGACCCAGGAGGGAGACCCAGTACTTC. It specifies CASSLRGPRRETQYF. This chain links TRBV7-3 with TRBJ2-5, with TRBD2 as a possible D gene (5 bases). This CDR3 is built from 15 residues. The V and J ends lost 1 base and 5 bases respectively, with 14 bases between them. Germline CDR1 SGHTA, CDR2 FQGTGA.

The chain joins TRBV19 to TRBJ2-7; TRBD2 agrees at 7 bases. CDR3 length: 14 residues. Germline CDR1 is LNHDA and CDR2 is SQIVND (reference sequence). V trimming: 4 bases; J trimming: 7 bases; junction bases outside the gene matches: 10. CDR3 DNA sequence: TGTGCCAGTAGTAGAGAGTGGCGGGAGCGGGAGCAGTACTTC. It codes for CASSREWREREQYF.

Concerning this clone: The same CDR3 arises from other DNA sequences in this sample as well. The V and J genes are TRBV27 and TRBJ2-7; D might be TRBD2 (6 bases). With 5 bases removed from V and 2 bases from J, the gap between germline ends came to 16 bases. CDR1 is MNHEY and CDR2 is SMNVEV in the germline V gene (reference sequence). The CDR3 spans 15 residues. The CDR3 reads CASSPAAGRAYEQYF. CDR3 nucleotide sequence: TGTGCCAGCAGTCCAGCCGCGGGACGGGCCTACGAGCAGTACTTC.

This clone was observed a single time. The rearrangement links TRBV6-5 to TRBJ1-1, with 7 bases matching TRBD1. Germline CDR1 and CDR2: MNHEY and SVGAGI. The CDR3 has 15 amino acids. V lost 4 bases and J lost 1; bases outside the gene matches: 6. The CDR3 DNA is TGTGCCAGCAGTTCGACAGGGAGTAAGAACACTGAAGCTTTCTTT. This encodes CASSSTGSKNTEAFF.

CDR3 residues: CASSSGTSGRVLDTQYF. Written as DNA, the CDR3 is TGTGCCAGCAGTTCAGGGACTAGCGGGAGGGTCTTGGATACGCAGTATTTT. The chain is built from TRBV6-2 or TRBV6-3 and TRBJ2-3; 16 nucleotides match TRBD2. Germline assignment: CDR1 MNHEY and CDR2 SVGEGT. With 4 bases clipped from V and 6 bases from J, the junction kept 7 bases outside the gene matches. The CDR3 is made up of 17 amino acids.

This clone was counted a single time. This chain joins TRBV7-3 and TRBJ2-1, with 9 nucleotides matching TRBD2. Germline CDR1 is SGHTA and CDR2 is FQGTGA. The CDR3 is 15 residues long. J gave up 9 bases and V 5 bases, and 11 bases lay outside the gene matches. The CDR3: CASSTLAGVLGEQFF. CDR3 sequence (DNA): TGTGCCAGCAGCACATTAGCGGGAGTTTTGGGTGAGCAGTTCTTC.

The sample holds a few counts of this clone. The rearrangement uses TRBV30 and TRBJ1-5; 7 bases line up with TRBD1. This CDR3 comprises 14 residues. Germline trimming cut 2 bases from V and 5 bases from J; bases unmatched to any gene: 6. The germline CDR1 and CDR2 sequences are GTSNPN and SVGIG (reference sequence). The CDR3 is CAWSLGGDDQPQHF. The DNA of the CDR3 is TGTGCCTGGAGTCTAGGGGGCGACGATCAGCCCCAGCATTTT.

CDR3 nucleotides: TGTGCCAGCAGCGCCGGGAGGGAGCAGTACTTC. Its translation: CASSAGREQYF. This chain connects TRBV3-1 (or the pseudogene TRBV3-2) to TRBJ2-7, with 7 positions matching TRBD2. Germline lookup yields CDR1 LGHDT and CDR2 YNNKEL (reference sequence). V shed 5 bases and J 7 bases; nucleotides not matched to a gene: 2. CDR3 length equals 11 residues.

The gene calls are TRBV4-3 and TRBJ2-7; maybe TRBD1 (5 bases). The CDR3 has 17 amino acids. V was cut by 1 base and J by 1 base, with 17 bases left in between. Germline lookup yields CDR1 LGHNA and CDR2 YSLEER. The CDR3 coding sequence is TGCGCCAGCAGCCAAGGGCTTCAGGGCTTCTTATCCTACGAGCAGTACTTC. Its protein is CASSQGLQGFLSYEQYF.

This sequence joins TRBV28 and TRBJ2-3; D is perhaps TRBD2 (5 bases). The CDR3 runs to 12 residues. Germline V gene data show CDR1 as MDHEN and CDR2 as SYDVKM. V was pared by 5 bases and J by 4 bases, with 7 bases between. In DNA form, the CDR3 reads TGTGCCAGCAGTCTGCGGGCAGATACGCAGTATTTT. Translation gives CASSLRADTQYF.

This clone came up once. The chain employs TRBV28 and TRBJ1-5, with 7 positions matching TRBD1. After removal of 5 bases from V and 5 bases from J, the junction contained 6 bases not matched to a gene. Germline values: CDR1 MDHEN, CDR2 SYDVKM. The CDR3 extends over 14 amino acids. CDR3 in amino acids: CASSDRDRYQPQHF. CDR3 nucleotides: TGTGCCAGCAGTGACCGGGACAGATATCAGCCCCAGCATTTT.

The count of this clone is one. The rearrangement uses TRBV28 and TRBJ2-7; D may be TRBD1 (5 bases). CDR3 length: 14 amino acids. Germline values: CDR1 MDHEN, CDR2 SYDVKM. Trimming left V 5 bases short and J 0 bases short, with 11 bases between. CDR3: CASSPLDISYEQYF. The CDR3 bases are TGTGCCAGCAGTCCCTTGGACATCTCCTACGAGCAGTACTTC.

The V call is TRBV6-2 or TRBV6-3, the J call TRBJ2-3; tentatively, D is TRBD2 (6 bases). Germline CDR1 is MNHEY and CDR2 is SVGEGT. The CDR3 loop spans 17 amino acids. V was cut by 0 bases and J by 2 bases, with 15 bases left in between. The CDR3 reads CASSYSRAGLYTDTQYF. The CDR3 DNA reads TGTGCCAGCAGTTACTCGAGGGCGGGACTGTACACAGATACGCAGTATTTT.

The J gene is TRBJ2-2, the V gene TRBV5-4, with 9 positions matching TRBD2. The germline gives CDR1 SGHNT, CDR2 YYREEE (reference sequence). Trimming removed 5 bases from V and 7 bases from J; junction bases left unmatched: 9. The CDR3 contains 15 residues. CDR3 in DNA: TGTGCCAGCAGACCTAGCGGGATTCCAGGCGGGGAGCTGTTTTTT. Residues: CASRPSGIPGGELFF.

The chain has TRBV18 and TRBJ1-1, with 7 bases lining up with TRBD1. V trimming: 3 bases; J trimming: 4 bases; junction bases outside the gene matches: 8. CDR3 size: 15 residues. Looked up from germline, CDR1 is KGHSH and CDR2 is LQKENI. CDR3 residues: CASSPRTGVSTEAFF. CDR3 bases: TGTGCCAGCTCACCGCGAACAGGGGTAAGCACTGAAGCTTTCTTT.

This clone has a handful of counts. The rearrangement joins TRBV15 to TRBJ1-5, with D perhaps TRBD1 (5 bases). Trimming took 0 bases from V and 4 from J, leaving 16 bases between them. The CDR3 loop spans 17 amino acids. Looked up from germline, CDR1 is LNHNV and CDR2 is YYDKDF (reference sequence). The CDR3 DNA sequence: TGTGCCACCAGCAGAGATACGGGAGGGACTGGGAATCAGCCCCAGCATTTT. Translating it yields CATSRDTGGTGNQPQHF.

The rearrangement links TRBV3-1 (or the pseudogene TRBV3-2) to TRBJ2-1; D is perhaps TRBD1 (7 bases). Germline CDR1 and CDR2: LGHDT and YNNKEL (reference sequence). The CDR3 runs 14 residues. V lost 2 bases and J 9 bases, leaving 14 bases between the germline ends. CDR3 in DNA: TGTGCCAGCAGCCAATCAGGGGGGCTGGGTGAGCAGTTCTTC. Protein sequence: CASSQSGGLGEQFF.